This is a list of T cell receptor beta chains from one sample in a study of blood T cells in healthy people across ages. TCRdb processed the 5' RACE reads anew with MiXCR; each CDR3 protein has one entry. There are 1.4 million to 1.5 million distinct CDR3 sequences in the sample; approximately 40% occur only once, and 7.9% lies in the top ten. The specimen was blood. These receptors were collected from a woman aged 18-35 years in good health. CDR3s include the opening cysteine and the closing phenylalanine or tryptophan. A D gene is named only where the DNA matches it firmly. Only part of the rows carry a size: once, few, many, or a class if the clone is expanded.

D,J,size,V,DNA,CDR3
TRBD1,TRBJ1-2,.,TRBV2,TGTGCCAGCAGTGAAGCGAGACAGGGCGCTAACTATGGCTACACCTTC,CASSEARQGANYGYTF
TRBD2,TRBJ2-1,.,TRBV3-1,TGTGCCAGCAGCCAAGGCGAATCTAGCGGCATTGAGCAGTTCTTC,CASSQGESSGIEQFF
.,TRBJ1-5,.,TRBV7-8,TGTGCCAGCAGCCAACGTGGTCAGCCCCAGCATTTT,CASSQRGQPQHF
TRBD1,TRBJ2-2,once,TRBV24-1,TGTGCCACCAGTGATCCTCGGACAGGGAACACCGGGGAGCTGTTTTTT,CATSDPRTGNTGELFF
.,TRBJ2-5,.,TRBV30,TGTGCCTGGAGTGGTCAGGGCAAAGAGACCCAGTACTTC,CAWSGQGKETQYF
.,TRBJ2-5,once,TRBV20-1,TGCAGTGCTAGAGATCCCGGCGGCCACCAGGGGAGTGAGACCCAGTACTTC,CSARDPGGHQGSETQYF
.,TRBJ1-1,few,TRBV6-5,TGTGCCAGCAGTTACTCAGGGGGTACCCCTACTACTGAAGCTTTCTTT,CASSYSGGTPTTEAFF
.,TRBJ1-2,.,TRBV4-1,TGCGCCAGCAGCCAAGGGGAGTCAGGGCTCTATGGCTACACCTTC,CASSQGESGLYGYTF
TRBD1,TRBJ2-7,.,TRBV6-1,TGTGCCAGCAGTGGTAGACAGGGGGCTGATGAGCAGTACTTC,CASSGRQGADEQYF
.,TRBJ2-1,few,TRBV14,TGTGCCAGCAGCCAAGATCCCCCCTACAATGAGCAGTTCTTC,CASSQDPPYNEQFF
TRBD2,TRBJ2-5,.,TRBV20-1,TGCAGTGCACACGTAGCAGGGACTAAGCAAGAGACCCAGTACTTC,CSAHVAGTKQETQYF
.,TRBJ2-2,.,TRBV6-6,TGTGCCAGCAGTTACTCGACAGGGAACACCGGGGAGCTGTTTTTT,CASSYSTGNTGELFF
TRBD2,TRBJ2-1,.,TRBV20-1,TGCAGTGCTAGAGATTTACTGCGGGAGTTCGACAACAATGAGCAGTTCTTC,CSARDLLREFDNNEQFF
.,TRBJ1-1,.,TRBV28,TGTGCCAGCATCACTCCGGGACTCCCGAGGGAAGCTTTCTTT,CASITPGLPREAFF
TRBD1,TRBJ1-1,.,TRBV7-9,TGTGCCAGCAGCTTATCGGGACAGCTAAGGAACACTGAAGCTTTCTTT,CASSLSGQLRNTEAFF
.,TRBJ2-7,many,TRBV28,TGTGCCAGCCTGGGTTTCTCCTACGAGCAGTACTTC,CASLGFSYEQYF
.,TRBJ2-7,few,TRBV20-1,TGCAGTGCTAGAACGGGACTGACCCTCTACGAGCAGTACTTC,CSARTGLTLYEQYF
TRBD1,TRBJ1-2,.,TRBV29-1,TGCGCGGACAGGAGGTCGAGTGGCTACACCTTC,CADRRSSGYTF
.,TRBJ1-5,.,TRBV25-1,TGTGCCAGCATCCTCCGGGACCAAGATCAGCCCCAGCATTTT,CASILRDQDQPQHF